This passage covers 20 T cell receptor beta chains from one sample sequenced in a study of blood T cell repertoires in COVID-19. TCRdb's copy holds only in-frame clones and misses some; the assay was immunoSEQ multiplex PCR. Of around 170,000 clones detected, 86% appear once; the ten largest clones hold roughly 7%. Sequenced: peripheral blood. The receptor source for this set is a man between 50 and 59 years old with active or convalescent COVID-19.

The rearrangement uses TRBV11-3 and TRBJ2-7, with a tentative D call TRBD1 (5 bases). Germline V CDR1 and CDR2: SGHNT, YENEEA. CDR3 length: 12 residues. Trimming removed 3 bases from V and 4 bases from J, with 7 bases in between. The CDR3 DNA is TGTGCCAGCAGCTTTAGGGGATACGAGCAGTACTTC. Protein product: CASSFRGYEQYF.

J is TRBJ2-5 and V is TRBV10-3, with no clear D. The germline CDR1 and CDR2 sequences are ENHRY and SYGVKD. The CDR3 runs to 10 residues. The V and J ends lost 11 bases and 3 bases respectively, with 7 bases between them. CDR3 DNA: TGTGCCTTAATCGAAGAGACCCAGTACTTC. Protein: CALIEETQYF.

The J gene is TRBJ2-5, the V gene TRBV4-2; 9 bases map to TRBD2. Germline values: CDR1 LGHNA, CDR2 YNFKEQ. Trimming took 3 bases from V and 1 from J; bases not matched to a gene: 6. The CDR3 is 16 residues long. The chain's CDR3 is CASSHSGGGGQETQYF. CDR3 DNA sequence: TGTGCCAGCAGCCATAGTGGCGGGGGGGGCCAAGAGACCCAGTACTTC.

This sequence joins TRBV4-2 and TRBJ1-4; TRBD1 matches 10 bases. CDR1 and CDR2 from the germline V gene are LGHNA and YNFKEQ. Trimming at V came to 3 bases and at J to 8 bases, leaving 12 bases not matched to a gene. CDR3 length: 17 amino acids. The CDR3 loop reads CASSQEGQGKKREKLFF. The CDR3 DNA reads TGTGCCAGCAGCCAGGAGGGACAGGGGAAAAAAAGGGAAAAACTGTTTTTT.

The chain couples TRBV12-3 or TRBV12-4 to TRBJ1-6, with a weak D call TRBD1 (5 bases). There are 12 residues in the CDR3. V was cut by 6 bases and J by 7 bases, with 7 bases left in between. The CDR3 here is CASRQGNSPLHF. The CDR3 DNA reads TGTGCCAGCAGGCAGGGCAATTCACCCCTCCACTTT.

The chain combines TRBV3-1 (or the pseudogene TRBV3-2) with TRBJ1-5; the D is unclear. V was shortened by 4 bases and J by 1 base, with 5 bases between the two germline ends. Germline lookup yields CDR1 LGHDT and CDR2 YNNKEL (reference sequence). The CDR3 totals 13 residues. CDR3 residues: CASSPLSNQPQHF. Here the CDR3 DNA reads TGTGCCAGCAGCCCCTTAAGCAATCAGCCCCAGCATTTT.

This clone was counted a single time. J is TRBJ1-6 and V is TRBV5-8; 8 nucleotides align to TRBD1. V gave up 4 bases and J gave up 6 bases; unmatched junction bases: 6. This CDR3 has 15 amino acids. CDR1 and CDR2 (germline): SGHTS, YDEGEE. This CDR3 reads CASSPDRAGNSPLHF. The CDR3 DNA is TGTGCCAGCAGCCCGGACAGGGCGGGTAATTCACCCCTCCACTTT.

This clone was picked up a small number of times. V usage is TRBV29-1 and J usage is TRBJ1-1, with D perhaps TRBD1 (6 bases). Germline CDR1 reads SQVTM; CDR2 reads ANQGSEA. This CDR3 is built from 13 residues. Trimming took 0 bases from V and 3 from J, leaving 8 bases between them. The CDR3 coding sequence is TGCAGCGTTGAAGACAGGGGAGACACTGAAGCTTTCTTT. Translated: CSVEDRGDTEAFF.

The CDR3 DNA sequence: TGTGGGCCGGGTCGGATGAACACTGAAGCTTTCTTT. This gives the protein CGPGRMNTEAFF. The chain joins TRBV21-1 to TRBJ1-1. TRBV21-1 constitutes a pseudogene. CDR3 length: 12 residues.

This sequence joins TRBV5-1 and TRBJ2-2; TRBD1 aligns across 8 bases. The CDR3 length is 15 residues. V trimming: 4 bases; J trimming: 1 base; junction bases outside the gene matches: 3. Germline loops: CDR1 SGHRS, CDR2 YFSETQ. The CDR3 reads CASSRDRLNTGELFF. The CDR3 coding sequence is TGCGCCAGCAGCAGGGACAGGTTGAACACCGGGGAGCTGTTTTTT. The full variable domain, with the rest looked up from reference TRBV5-1 and TRBJ2-2, is KAGVTQTPRYLIKTRGQQVTLSCSPISGHRSVSWYQQTPGQGLQFLFEYFSETQRNKGNFPGRFSGRQFSNSRSEMNVSTLELGDSALYLCASSRDRLNTGELFFGEGSRLTVL.

The chain couples TRBV5-4 to TRBJ2-5; tentative D call: TRBD1 (5 bases). The V end was cut by 2 bases, the J end by 3 bases, with 14 bases between. This CDR3 is 15 amino acids long. CDR1 and CDR2 from the germline V gene are SGHNT and YYREEE (reference sequence). The chain's CDR3 is CASSFVSGREETQYF. For the CDR3, the DNA is TGTGCCAGCAGCTTTGTCTCAGGCAGGGAAGAGACCCAGTACTTC.

This chain links TRBV28 with TRBJ2-1; TRBD2 aligns across 11 bases. Trimming removed 6 bases from V and 9 bases from J; junction bases left unmatched: 7. The CDR3 length is 14 residues. The germline V gene encodes CDR1 MDHEN and CDR2 SYDVKM. DNA for the CDR3: TGTGCCAGCAGACTAGCGGGAGATGTTCCTGAGCAGTTCTTC. Residues: CASRLAGDVPEQFF.

The sample holds a few counts of this clone. The chain combines TRBV4-1 with TRBJ2-7; perhaps TRBD1 as D (6 bases). Trimming took off 2 bases at V and 4 bases at J, with 15 bases between the two ends. Germline V gene data show CDR1 as MGHRA and CDR2 as YSYEKL. This CDR3 contains 15 residues. CDR3 protein: CASSQRAQGGYEQYF. The CDR3 DNA reads as TGCGCCAGCAGCCAAAGAGCACAGGGTGGGTACGAGCAGTACTTC.

The chain employs TRBV6-7 and TRBJ1-1, with 9 nucleotides matching TRBD1. TRBV6-7 is an ORF for which the function is uncertain. V shed 0 bases and J 3 bases; nucleotides not matched to a gene: 8. This CDR3 region has 17 residues. Here the CDR3 reads CASSYSKGNRGHTEAFF. For the CDR3, the DNA is TGTGCCAGCAGTTACTCGAAAGGGAACAGGGGGCACACTGAAGCTTTCTTT.

V gene TRBV3-1 (or the pseudogene TRBV3-2) combines with J gene TRBJ2-1, with TRBD2 identical over 8 bases. CDR1 is LGHDT, CDR2 YNNKEL, per germline (reference sequence). CDR3 size: 15 residues. The ends lost 3 bases at V and 2 bases at J; junction bases unmatched: 3. The CDR3 here is CASSQGLGAYNEQFF. The CDR3 nucleotides read TGTGCCAGCAGCCAGGGACTAGGGGCCTACAATGAGCAGTTCTTC.

The rearrangement uses TRBV5-4 and TRBJ2-3; 10 positions match TRBD1. Trimming took 4 bases from V and 4 from J; bases not matched to a gene: 6. CDR3 length: 15 residues. Germline assignment: CDR1 SGHNT and CDR2 YYREEE (reference sequence). CDR3 DNA: TGTGCCAGCAGCGACAGGGGGCCGGGGGCAGATACGCAGTATTTT. Its translation: CASSDRGPGADTQYF.

In its sample, this clone was seen once. The V gene is TRBV5-5, the J gene TRBJ2-3; TRBD2 matches at 9 bases. The CDR3 runs 16 residues. The J segment lost 3 bases and the V segment lost 0 bases, leaving 5 bases of the junction unmatched. Germline lookup yields CDR1 SGHKS and CDR2 YYEKEE (reference sequence). The CDR3 here is CASSLDLAGSTDTQYF. Here the CDR3 DNA reads TGTGCCAGCAGCTTGGACCTAGCGGGATCTACAGATACGCAGTATTTT.

This clone was seen once. The V call is TRBV18, the J call TRBJ2-4, with D tentatively TRBD2 (7 bases). Trimming took off 4 bases at V and 0 bases at J, with 10 bases between the two ends. This CDR3 is built from 15 residues. Germline assignment: CDR1 KGHSH and CDR2 LQKENI. DNA of the CDR3: TGTGCCAGCTCACAGGGGGAGGGAGCCAAAAACATTCAGTACTTC. Translation gives CASSQGEGAKNIQYF.

V usage is TRBV4-2 and J usage is TRBJ1-5; D gene uncertain. Germline lookup yields CDR1 LGHNA and CDR2 YNFKEQ. The CDR3 contains 13 residues. The germline V and J ends were trimmed by 0 bases and 4 bases, with 4 bases remaining between them. The CDR3 here is CASSQDNNQPQHF. The CDR3 bases are TGTGCCAGCAGCCAAGACAATAATCAGCCCCAGCATTTT.

The chain is built from TRBV2 and TRBJ2-2; D is unresolved. V lost 6 bases to trimming and J lost 5 bases, with 7 bases between them. Germline CDR1 and CDR2: SNHLY and FYNNEI. This CDR3 region has 12 residues. The CDR3 DNA is TGTGCCAGCAGGCACAGTACCGGGGAGCTGTTTTTT. Translated: CASRHSTGELFF.